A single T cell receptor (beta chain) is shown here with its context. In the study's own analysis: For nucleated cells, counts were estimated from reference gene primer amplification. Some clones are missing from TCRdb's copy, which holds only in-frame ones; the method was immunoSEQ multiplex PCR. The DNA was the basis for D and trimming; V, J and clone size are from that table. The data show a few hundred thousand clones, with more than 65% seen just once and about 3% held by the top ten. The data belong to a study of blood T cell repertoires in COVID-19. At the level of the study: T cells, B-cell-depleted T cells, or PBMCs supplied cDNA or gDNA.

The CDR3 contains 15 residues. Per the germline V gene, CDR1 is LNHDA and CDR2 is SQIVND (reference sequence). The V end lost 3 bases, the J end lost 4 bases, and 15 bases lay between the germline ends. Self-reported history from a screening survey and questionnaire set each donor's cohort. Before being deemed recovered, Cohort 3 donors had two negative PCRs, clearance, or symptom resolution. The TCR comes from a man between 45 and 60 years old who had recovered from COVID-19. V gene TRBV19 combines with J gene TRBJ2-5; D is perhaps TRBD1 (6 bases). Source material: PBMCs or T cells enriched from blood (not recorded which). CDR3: CASSMSQGRGETQYF. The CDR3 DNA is TGTGCCAGTAGTATGTCTCAGGGGCGCGGAGAGACCCAGTACTTC.